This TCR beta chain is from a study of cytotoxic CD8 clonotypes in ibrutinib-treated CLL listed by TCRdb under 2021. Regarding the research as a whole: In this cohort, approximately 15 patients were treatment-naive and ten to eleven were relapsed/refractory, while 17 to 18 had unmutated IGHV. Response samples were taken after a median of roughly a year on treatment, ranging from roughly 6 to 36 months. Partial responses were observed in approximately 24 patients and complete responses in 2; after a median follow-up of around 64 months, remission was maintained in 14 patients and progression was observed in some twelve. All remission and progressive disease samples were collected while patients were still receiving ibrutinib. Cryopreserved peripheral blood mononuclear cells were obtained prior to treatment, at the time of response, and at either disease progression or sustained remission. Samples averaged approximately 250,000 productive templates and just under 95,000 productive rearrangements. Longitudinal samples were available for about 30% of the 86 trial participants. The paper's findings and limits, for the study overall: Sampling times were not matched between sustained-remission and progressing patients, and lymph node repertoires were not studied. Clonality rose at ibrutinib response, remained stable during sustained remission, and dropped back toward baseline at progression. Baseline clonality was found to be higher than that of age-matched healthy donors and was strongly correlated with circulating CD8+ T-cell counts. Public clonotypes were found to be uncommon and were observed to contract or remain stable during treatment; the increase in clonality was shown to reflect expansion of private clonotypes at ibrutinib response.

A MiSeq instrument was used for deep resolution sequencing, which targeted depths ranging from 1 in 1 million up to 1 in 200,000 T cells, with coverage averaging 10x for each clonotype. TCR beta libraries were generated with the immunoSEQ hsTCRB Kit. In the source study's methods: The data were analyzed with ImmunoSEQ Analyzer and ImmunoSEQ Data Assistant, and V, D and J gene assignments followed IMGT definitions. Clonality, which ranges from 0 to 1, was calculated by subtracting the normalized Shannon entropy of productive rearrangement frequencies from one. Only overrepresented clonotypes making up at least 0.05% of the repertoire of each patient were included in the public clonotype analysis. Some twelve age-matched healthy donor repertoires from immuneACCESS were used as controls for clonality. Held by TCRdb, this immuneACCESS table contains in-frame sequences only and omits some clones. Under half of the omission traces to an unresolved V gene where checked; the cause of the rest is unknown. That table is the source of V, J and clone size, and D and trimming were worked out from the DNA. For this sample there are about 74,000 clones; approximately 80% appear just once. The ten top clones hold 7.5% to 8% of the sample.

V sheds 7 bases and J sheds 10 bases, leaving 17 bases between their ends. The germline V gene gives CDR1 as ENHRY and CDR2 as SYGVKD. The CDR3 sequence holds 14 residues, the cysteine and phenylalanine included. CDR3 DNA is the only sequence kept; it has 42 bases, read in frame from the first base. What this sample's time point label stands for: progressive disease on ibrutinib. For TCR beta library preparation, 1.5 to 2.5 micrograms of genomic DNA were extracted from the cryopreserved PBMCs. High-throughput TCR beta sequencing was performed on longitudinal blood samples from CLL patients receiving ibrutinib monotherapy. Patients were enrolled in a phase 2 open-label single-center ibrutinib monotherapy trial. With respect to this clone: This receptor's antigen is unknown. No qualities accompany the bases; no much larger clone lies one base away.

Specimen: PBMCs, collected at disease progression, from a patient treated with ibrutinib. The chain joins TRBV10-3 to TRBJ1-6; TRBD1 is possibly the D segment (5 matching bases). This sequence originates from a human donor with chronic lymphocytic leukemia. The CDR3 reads CAIKGGQGGSPLHF. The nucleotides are TGTGCCATCAAGGGTGGACAAGGCGGATCACCCCTCCACTTT.